The 16 T cell receptor beta chains given below trace back to one sample, sequenced in a study of blood T cell repertoires in COVID-19. TCRdb's table, derived via immunoSEQ multiplex PCR, lists solely in-frame clones and lacks some. Of 130,000 to 150,000 clones in the sample, 70% to 90% were seen once. The material sequenced was PBMCs or T cells enriched from blood (not recorded which). Receptor source: a woman aged 25 to 45 with acute COVID-19.

V is TRBV21-1 and J is TRBJ1-1; TRBD1 is taken as the D call from the table, unchecked against the DNA. TRBV21-1 is deemed a pseudogene. The CDR3 runs to 17 residues. The CDR3 is CASSKALRTGVNTEAFF. The CDR3 DNA reads as TGTGCCAGCAGCAAAGCCTTGAGGACAGGAGTAAACACTGAAGCTTTCTTT.

V and J are TRBV29-1 and TRBJ2-3; 8 positions agree with TRBD1. CDR1 and CDR2 (germline): SQVTM, ANQGSEA. This CDR3 has 14 residues. Losses at the gene ends were 2 bases for V and 4 bases for J; bases not matched to a gene: 5. CDR3 sequence: CSVEMGQVPDTQYF. CDR3 in DNA: TGCAGCGTTGAAATGGGACAGGTCCCAGATACGCAGTATTTT.

The chain uses TRBV7-3 and TRBJ1-1; D call uncertain. V lost 1 base and J 1 base, leaving 10 bases between the germline ends. The CDR3 is 15 amino acids. Germline CDR1 reads SGHTA; CDR2 reads FQGTGA. The CDR3 DNA reads TGTGCCAGCAGCTTAATGGGCTCCGGGAACACTGAAGCTTTCTTT. As protein: CASSLMGSGNTEAFF.

The V call is TRBV2, the J call TRBJ1-2, with a weak D call TRBD1 (6 bases). Germline CDR1 SNHLY, CDR2 FYNNEI. Trimming took 7 bases from V and 4 from J, leaving 13 bases between them. The CDR3 is made up of 13 amino acids. CDR3 in amino acids: CASKAGAGYGYTF. Written as DNA, the CDR3 is TGTGCCAGCAAGGCAGGGGCAGGCTATGGCTACACCTTC.

This chain joins TRBV6-5 and TRBJ2-7; 13 bases line up with TRBD2. This CDR3 contains 15 residues. The V and J ends lost 2 bases and 3 bases, in that order; junction bases with no gene match: 1. Germline CDR1 and CDR2: MNHEY and SVGAGI. CDR3: CASSYRLAGGYEQYF. Written as DNA, the CDR3 is TGTGCCAGCAGTTACCGACTAGCGGGAGGCTACGAGCAGTACTTC.

The table lists this clone with a few counts. The rearrangement links TRBV11-1 to TRBJ1-1, with 7 bases matching TRBD1. Germline CDR1 and CDR2: SGHAT and FQDESV (reference sequence). The ends lost 3 bases at V and 5 bases at J; junction bases unmatched: 6. CDR3 length: 14 residues. CDR3 DNA sequence: TGTGCCAGCAGCTTGGGCAGGGGGAGTACTGAAGCTTTCTTT. Translating gives CASSLGRGSTEAFF.

The chain employs TRBV5-1 and TRBJ2-7, with D perhaps matching TRBD1 (5 bases). The V gene lost 5 bases and the J gene lost 4 bases, with 13 bases spanning the gap. The CDR3 runs 13 residues. Germline loops: CDR1 SGHRS, CDR2 YFSETQ. The CDR3 DNA reads TGCGCCAGCAGTCTGGACACTTTTTACGAGCAGTACTTC. Amino acid sequence: CASSLDTFYEQYF.

The CDR3 DNA sequence: TGTGCCAGCAGCCACTACCGGGAGTCCTACGAGCAGTACTTC. This codes for CASSHYRESYEQYF. The chain has TRBV7-6 and TRBJ2-7, with D possibly being TRBD2 (6 bases). Deletions cut 5 bases from V and 1 base from J, with 12 bases between. The CDR3 runs to 14 residues. Germline V gene data show CDR1 as SGHVS and CDR2 as FNYEAQ. Drawing the rest from reference TRBV7-6 and TRBJ2-7, the complete variable domain is GAGVSQSPRYKVTKRGQDVALRCDPISGHVSLYWYRQALGQGPEFLTYFNYEAQQDKSGLPNDRFSAERPEGSISTLTIQRTEQRDSAMYRCASSHYRESYEQYFGPGTRLTVT.

The V and J genes are TRBV27 and TRBJ1-5; D possibly corresponds to TRBD1 (6 bases). Germline CDR1 reads MNHEY; CDR2 reads SMNVEV (reference sequence). Trimming cost V 5 bases and J 7 bases, with 18 bases left between them. CDR3 size: 15 residues. For the CDR3, the DNA is TGTGCCAGCAGTCCCTTACAGGGTGAGGGACAGCCCCAGCATTTT. Protein: CASSPLQGEGQPQHF.

The V and J genes are TRBV19 and TRBJ2-7; the match to TRBD1 covers 9 bases. CDR1 LNHDA and CDR2 SQIVND come from the germline V gene (reference sequence). Trimming cost V 4 bases and J 5 bases; bases outside gene matches: 6. The CDR3 covers 14 residues. DNA of the CDR3: TGTGCCAGTAGTAGACAGGGGGTATTAAACGAGCAGTACTTC. It codes for CASSRQGVLNEQYF.

The chain couples TRBV2 to TRBJ2-7; D is uncertain. CDR1 SNHLY and CDR2 FYNNEI come from the germline V gene. Trimming shortened V by 0 bases and J by 0 bases, and 6 bases separated the two germline ends. This CDR3 region has 14 residues. The CDR3 DNA is TGTGCCAGCAGTGAAGCCCCGGTCTCCTACGAGCAGTACTTC. Translating it yields CASSEAPVSYEQYF.

This clone was picked up one time. The rearrangement uses TRBV14 and TRBJ2-5, with 7 bases matching TRBD1. The CDR3 contains 15 residues. With V trimmed by 1 base and J by 2 bases, 4 bases remained unmatched. The germline V gene has CDR1 SGHDN and CDR2 FVKESK. The CDR3 region is CASSQARDSQETQYF. In nucleotides, the CDR3 is TGTGCCAGCAGCCAAGCCCGGGACAGTCAAGAGACCCAGTACTTC.

The chain employs TRBV5-4 and TRBJ1-1; D might be TRBD1 (5 bases). The CDR3 extends over 12 amino acids. Trimming pared 0 bases from V and 8 bases from J, leaving 8 bases between. CDR1 is SGHNT and CDR2 is YYREEE in the germline V gene (reference sequence). CDR3 sequence reads: CASSLGQSEAFF. The CDR3 DNA reads as TGTGCCAGCAGCTTGGGACAGTCAGAAGCTTTCTTT.

The DNA of the CDR3 is TGTGCCAGCAGTGAAGCGCTCACAGGCGTCCACGAGCAGTACTTC. Translated: CASSEALTGVHEQYF. The chain links TRBV6-1 to TRBJ2-7, with TRBD1 as a possible D gene (5 bases). Trimming shortened V by 0 bases and J by 5 bases, and 14 bases separated the two germline ends. Germline CDR1 is MNHNS and CDR2 is SASEGT. CDR3 length: 15 residues.

V is TRBV3-1 (or the pseudogene TRBV3-2) and J is TRBJ2-2, with 9 bases aligning to TRBD2. The ends lost 5 bases at V and 3 bases at J; junction bases unmatched: 4. Germline V gene sequence: CDR1 LGHDT, CDR2 YNNKEL (reference sequence). This CDR3 comprises 15 residues. CDR3 region: CASSVTSGYTGELFF. CDR3 bases: TGTGCCAGCAGCGTGACTAGCGGTTACACCGGGGAGCTGTTTTTT.

The gene calls are TRBV6-2 or TRBV6-3 and TRBJ2-1; 8 bases match TRBD2. J gave up 6 bases and V 5 bases, and 6 bases lay outside the gene matches. CDR3 length: 14 amino acids. The V gene's germline CDR1 is MNHEY and CDR2 SVGEGT. The CDR3 here is CASSGSGTGNEQFF. CDR3 nucleotides: TGTGCCAGCAGTGGTAGCGGGACCGGCAATGAGCAGTTCTTC.